This paragraph reports one T cell receptor beta chain. Its antigen remains unknown. These data originate in a study of T cell responses to AZD1222 COVID-19 vaccine. Study findings and constraints: Mapped onto spike, vaccine-associated CD4 TCRs spanned it and were dominant at 160-218 and 743-854. Seropositive status at baseline applied to only 6 or 7 AZD1222 recipients.

This CDR3 comprises 15 residues. V lost 5 bases and J lost 7; bases outside the gene matches: 8. CDR1 MNHEY and CDR2 SVGAGI come from the germline V gene. Sequencing used immunoSEQ multiplex PCR; TCRdb keeps in-frame clones, though not all of them. Of roughly 100,000 clones listed, about 90% are singletons. The sequencing here drew on peripheral blood, taken 28 days after the second AZD1222 dose. The chain combines TRBV6-5 with TRBJ2-7, with TRBD2 matching 13 bases. This sequence originates from an adult who received the AZD1222 COVID-19 vaccine. CDR3 nucleotides: TGTGCCAGCAGTCCCGGACTAGCGGGAGTTCGGGAGCAGTACTTC. Protein: CASSPGLAGVREQYF.